The next 26 T cell receptor beta chains were all read from a single sample in a study of T cells in Graves' hyperthyroidism and ophthalmopathy. Researchers amplified the TCR beta CDR3 regions from RNA transcripts. TCR CDR3 underwent first-round RT-PCR with the HTBI primer set. TCRdb re-called the multiplex PCR reads with MiXCR, one entry per CDR3 protein. The sample yields nearly 600,000 distinct CDR3 sequences, more than 11% seen once. Sequencing was carried out using blood. The source of these receptors is a woman aged 25 to 39 with Graves' hyperthyroidism that later progressed to Graves' ophthalmopathy.

This clonotype showed up many times. The genes are TRBV19 and TRBJ1-4; no clear D. V shed 3 bases and J shed 7 bases, with 15 bases lying between them. Germline lookup yields CDR1 LNHDA and CDR2 SQIVND (reference sequence). This CDR3 is built from 15 residues. The CDR3 DNA is TGTGCCAGTAGTATGCGTTACGGAGCAGGTGAAAAACTGTTTTTT. As protein: CASSMRYGAGEKLFF. Drawing the rest from reference TRBV19 and TRBJ1-4, the complete variable domain is DGGITQSPKYLFRKEGQNVTLSCEQNLNHDAMYWYRQDPGQGLRLIYYSQIVNDFQKGDIAEGYSVSREKKESFPLTVTSAQKNPTAFYLCASSMRYGAGEKLFFGSGTQLSVL.

The genes are TRBV6-8 and TRBJ1-5; 8 nucleotides agree with TRBD1. CDR3 size: 14 residues. CDR1 MNHGY and CDR2 SAAAGT come from the germline V gene. V was pared by 6 bases and J by 5 bases, with 6 bases of the junction left unmatched. The CDR3 loop is CASRDRDEDQPQHF. Here the CDR3 DNA reads TGTGCCAGCAGGGACAGGGACGAGGATCAGCCCCAGCATTTT.

This clonotype was seen repeatedly, ten times or more. The chain recombines TRBV12-5 with TRBJ1-2, with D maybe TRBD1 (5 bases). Germline CDR1 is LGHNT and CDR2 is FRNRAP. The V end was cut by 2 bases, the J end by 5 bases, with 24 bases between. This CDR3 has 18 amino acids. CDR3 DNA sequence: TGTGCTAGTGGTTTGCCCCTCGGGGGGGTCCTGGAGTGGTATGGCTACACCTTC. Protein: CASGLPLGGVLEWYGYTF.

There are many counts of this clonotype. The chain links TRBV29-1 to TRBJ1-2; D is uncertain. CDR1 is SQVTM and CDR2 is ANQGSEA in the germline V gene. The CDR3 is 13 amino acids. The V gene lost 6 bases and the J gene lost 2 bases, with 13 bases spanning the gap. CDR3 DNA sequence: TGCAGCGTAAATGCCCCCACAAACTATGGCTACACCTTC. It is translated as CSVNAPTNYGYTF.

This clonotype was picked up many times. The DNA for the CDR3 is TGTGCCAGCAGCCGTACCGCTGCAACTAATGAAAAACTGTTTTTT. It yields the protein CASSRTAATNEKLFF. The rearrangement uses TRBV12-3 or TRBV12-4 and TRBJ1-4; D is unresolved. Between the trimmed V and J ends, which lost 6 bases and 0 bases, there was a span of 11 bases. This CDR3 is built from 15 residues.

This clonotype has more than one count but fewer than ten. The gene calls are TRBV12-3 or TRBV12-4 and TRBJ2-1, with 8 bases matching TRBD2. This CDR3 contains 15 residues. V lost 7 bases to trimming and J lost 6 bases; unmatched junction nucleotides: 11. The CDR3 spells CASTPGLANLNEQFF. For the CDR3, the DNA is TGTGCCAGCACCCCAGGACTAGCTAATCTCAATGAGCAGTTCTTC.

The rearrangement links TRBV15 to TRBJ1-6; D is unclear. V lost 0 bases to trimming and J lost 6 bases, with 12 bases between them. Germline loops: CDR1 LNHNV, CDR2 YYDKDF (reference sequence). The CDR3 covers 16 residues. This CDR3 is CATSRDHAQINSPLHF. Written as DNA, the CDR3 is TGTGCCACCAGCAGAGATCACGCGCAGATTAATTCACCCCTCCACTTT.

This clonotype was counted once. With a much larger clone just one base away, this may be a read error. The chain has TRBV6-1 and TRBJ2-7; D tentatively fits TRBD1 or TRBD2 (5 bases each). This CDR3 comprises 13 residues. Germline V gene lookup returns CDR1 MNHNS and CDR2 SASEGT. The CDR3 sequence: CATNRDGSYERYF. DNA for the CDR3: TGTGCCACCAACCGGGACGGGTCCTACGAGCGGTACTTC.

A single count supports this clonotype. A much larger clonotype is one base distant, so this may be a read error. The CDR3 DNA is TGCGGTACTAGTCAACTCCGCCGGTTCACAGATACGCAGTATTTT. Its protein is CGTSQLRRFTDTQYF. The chain uses TRBV20-1 and TRBJ2-3; a possible D gene is TRBD2 (5 bases). This CDR3 spans 15 amino acids. Germline V gene sequence: CDR1 DFQATT, CDR2 SNEGSKA (reference sequence).

This clonotype came up many times. V is TRBV28 and J is TRBJ2-4, with TRBD1 matching 7 bases. The CDR3 covers 16 residues. With 2 bases clipped from V and 3 bases from J, the junction kept 7 bases outside the gene matches. Germline CDR1 MDHEN, CDR2 SYDVKM. This CDR3 reads CASSLLQGNGKNIQYF. The CDR3 DNA reads TGTGCCAGCAGTTTACTACAGGGGAACGGCAAAAACATTCAGTACTTC.

This clonotype has at least ten counts. The chain recombines TRBV14 with TRBJ2-2; D call uncertain. CDR3 size: 16 residues. V was shortened by 2 bases and J by 4 bases, with 14 bases between the two germline ends. Germline CDR1 is SGHDN and CDR2 is FVKESK. CDR3 nucleotides: TGTGCCAGCAGCCAAAGCATGGGGTTAGGCACCGGGGAGCTGTTTTTT. It translates to CASSQSMGLGTGELFF. Based on the CDR3 plus reference TRBV14 and TRBJ2-2, the full variable domain is EAGVTQFPSHSVIEKGQTVTLRCDPISGHDNLYWYRRVMGKEIKFLLHFVKESKQDESGMPNNRFLAERTGGTYSTLKVQPAELEDSGVYFCASSQSMGLGTGELFFGEGSRLTVL.

There are a few counts of this clonotype. This CDR3 is CASSLWQFNNEQFF. The CDR3 DNA is TGTGCCAGCAGTTTATGGCAGTTTAATAATGAGCAGTTCTTC. The chain has TRBV28 and TRBJ2-1; D unresolved. Trimming cost V 0 bases and J 7 bases, with 10 bases left between them. The CDR3 spans 14 residues. In germline, CDR1 is MDHEN, CDR2 SYDVKM.

The sample holds a few counts of this clonotype. The chain couples TRBV7-3 to TRBJ1-2; 7 positions agree with TRBD1. There are 14 residues in the CDR3. Losses at the gene ends were 4 bases for V and 4 bases for J; bases not matched to a gene: 6. Germline-derived CDR1 and CDR2 are SGHTA and FQGTGA. CDR3 loop: CASSSMGQSYGYTF. The CDR3 nucleotides read TGTGCCAGCAGCTCAATGGGACAGAGCTATGGCTACACCTTC. The complete variable domain, with remaining parts taken from reference TRBV7-3 and TRBJ1-2, reads GAGVSQTPSNKVTEKGKYVELRCDPISGHTALYWYRQSLGQGPEFLIYFQGTGAADDSGLPNDRFFAVRPEGSVSTLKIQRTERGDSAVYLCASSSMGQSYGYTFGSGTRLTVV.

As concerns this clonotype: The junction departs from germline at one end; a sequencing error may be responsible. The rearrangement uses TRBV7-3 and TRBJ1-5; D is perhaps TRBD1 (5 bases). Germline V gives CDR1 SGHTA, CDR2 FQGTGA. The CDR3 length is 14 residues. Here the CDR3 reads CASSAQGSNQPHHF. The DNA of the CDR3 is TGTGCCAGCAGCGCGCAGGGTAGCAATCAGCCCCATCATTTT.

This clonotype appeared many times. J is TRBJ1-2 and V is TRBV30, with D perhaps TRBD1 (5 bases). The germline CDR1 and CDR2 sequences are GTSNPN and SVGIG (reference sequence). The V end lost 1 base, the J end lost 1 base, and 16 bases lay between the germline ends. The CDR3 extends over 16 amino acids. The CDR3: CAWSAYRDRDNYGYTF. In DNA, the CDR3 is TGTGCCTGGAGTGCCTACCGGGACCGAGATAACTATGGCTACACCTTC.

This clonotype was found a few times. V gene TRBV6-1 combines with J gene TRBJ1-1; 7 bases line up with TRBD1. V shed 4 bases, J shed 5 bases, and the junction held 4 bases outside the gene matches. The V gene's germline CDR1 is MNHNS and CDR2 SASEGT. This CDR3 has 13 residues. The CDR3 DNA follows: TGTGCCAGCAGTGCTACAGGGGAAACTGAAGCTTTCTTT. This encodes CASSATGETEAFF.

This clonotype was observed many times. The chain recombines TRBV12-3 or TRBV12-4 with TRBJ2-7; weak D call: TRBD2 (6 bases). The V and J ends lost 3 bases and 5 bases respectively, with 20 bases between them. The CDR3 runs to 16 residues. The CDR3 DNA is TGTGCCAGCAGTTTCCTTCGGGGCGGGATGAGGAACGAGCAGTACTTC. Its translation is CASSFLRGGMRNEQYF.

The J gene is TRBJ1-2, the V gene TRBV20-1; 9 nucleotides agree with TRBD1. This CDR3 has 13 residues. V trimming: 5 bases; J trimming: 4 bases; junction bases outside the gene matches: 5. Germline assignment: CDR1 DFQATT and CDR2 SNEGSKA (reference sequence). CDR3 sequence reads: CSAGQGQAYGYTF. CDR3 DNA sequence: TGCAGTGCTGGACAGGGGCAGGCCTATGGCTACACCTTC.

This clonotype was picked up many times. The rearrangement uses TRBV6-1 and TRBJ2-5, with 10 bases that match TRBD2. The CDR3 is 20 amino acids. Germline V gives CDR1 MNHNS, CDR2 SASEGT. J lost 3 bases, V lost 3 bases, and 19 bases had no gene match. The CDR3 sequence: CASSDLFLAGDPNLEETQYF. CDR3 coding DNA: TGTGCCAGCAGTGATCTCTTTCTAGCGGGAGATCCCAATTTGGAAGAGACCCAGTACTTC.

This clonotype was observed at least ten times. The chain's CDR3 is CATSRQGTDTQYF. CDR3 DNA sequence: TGTGCCACCAGCCGACAGGGGACAGATACGCAGTATTTT. The chain is built from TRBV24-1 and TRBJ2-3; 8 bases fit TRBD1. Trimming at V came to 7 bases and at J to 3 bases, leaving 2 bases not matched to a gene. The length of the CDR3 is 13 residues. Per germline, CDR1 KGHDR and CDR2 SFDVKD.

Ten or more counts support this clonotype. The chain uses TRBV3-1 and TRBJ2-1; TRBD2 matches at 10 bases. There are 17 residues in the CDR3. V was clipped by 4 bases and J by 0 bases; unmatched bases: 6. Looked up from germline, CDR1 is LGHDT and CDR2 is YNNKEL (reference sequence). CDR3 bases: TGTGCCAGCAGCCCGCCGGGACTAGCGTTCTCCTACAATGAGCAGTTCTTC. This translates into CASSPPGLAFSYNEQFF.

V is TRBV12-3 or TRBV12-4 and J is TRBJ2-5; TRBD1 agrees at 12 bases. This CDR3 region has 17 residues. Trimming removed 5 bases from V and 7 bases from J; junction bases left unmatched: 14. CDR3 residues: CASSASGTGGDFGTQYF. CDR3 bases: TGTGCCAGCAGTGCCTCCGGGACAGGGGGCGATTTCGGGACCCAGTACTTC.

This clonotype was recorded many times. The chain is built from TRBV27 and TRBJ2-1, with TRBD2 matching over 7 bases. This CDR3 comprises 16 residues. Germline CDR1 MNHEY, CDR2 SMNVEV (reference sequence). Trimming removed 8 bases from V and 4 bases from J; junction bases left unmatched: 14. CDR3 loop: CASGSSGGSPYNEQFF. CDR3 DNA: TGTGCCAGCGGGTCCTCGGGAGGATCACCTTACAATGAGCAGTTCTTC.

This clonotype was picked up many times. This chain uses TRBV28 with TRBJ1-6, with TRBD1 as a possible D gene (5 bases). From germline, CDR1 is MDHEN and CDR2 SYDVKM. The V and J ends lost 6 bases and 5 bases respectively, with 20 bases between them. The CDR3 is made up of 17 amino acids. The CDR3 here is CASSSPLGGFDNSPLHF. DNA for the CDR3: TGTGCCAGCAGCAGTCCTTTGGGGGGATTCGATAATTCACCCCTCCACTTT.

The J gene is TRBJ2-1, the V gene TRBV6-2 or TRBV6-3; 12 nucleotides match TRBD2. Trimming took 4 bases from V and 7 from J; bases not matched to a gene: 8. CDR3 length: 16 residues. CDR1 is MNHEY and CDR2 is SVGEGT in the germline V gene. CDR3 region: CASSFTGTSGYNEQFF. The CDR3 DNA sequence: TGTGCCAGCAGTTTCACCGGGACTAGCGGGTATAATGAGCAGTTCTTC.

About this clonotype itself: This may come from a read error, since a much larger clone is one base off. The gene calls are TRBV6-2 or TRBV6-3 and TRBJ2-3, with 7 positions matching TRBD2. Trimming cost V 4 bases and J 0 bases; bases outside gene matches: 4. Looked up from germline, CDR1 is MNHEY and CDR2 is SVGEGT. The CDR3 consists of 15 residues. The CDR3 DNA reads TGTGCCAGCAGTTCCGGGCGGGAGAGCACAGATACGCAGTATTTT. Protein product: CASSSGRESTDTQYF.